The 5 T cell receptor beta chains given below trace back to one sample, sequenced in a study of blood T cell repertoires in COVID-19. The repertoire was sequenced with immunoSEQ multiplex PCR; TCRdb's copy has only in-frame clones and lacks some. The table has about 220,000 clones, around 82% seen once. Sequenced input: peripheral blood. Receptors originate from a woman of 80 years or more with acute or convalescent COVID-19.

V gene TRBV19 combines with J gene TRBJ2-7; a possible D gene is TRBD2 (6 bases). With 0 bases removed from V and 6 bases from J, the gap between germline ends came to 18 bases. Germline V gene data show CDR1 as LNHDA and CDR2 as SQIVND (reference sequence). The CDR3 sequence is 16 residues long. The CDR3 sequence is CASSIDNRDLRGEQYF. In DNA, the CDR3 is TGTGCCAGTAGTATAGACAATCGGGATTTGCGGGGCGAGCAGTACTTC.

The sample holds one count of this clone. This rearrangement joins TRBV9 to TRBJ2-3, with 8 bases identical to TRBD2. The CDR3 contains 16 residues. Germline lookup yields CDR1 SGDLS and CDR2 YYNGEE. With V trimmed by 7 bases and J by 3 bases, 13 bases remained unmatched. CDR3 in amino acids: CASGSSGDYGTDTQYF. The DNA of the CDR3 is TGTGCCAGCGGGAGTAGCGGGGATTATGGAACAGATACGCAGTATTTT.

J is TRBJ2-1 and V is TRBV9; 9 bases match TRBD1. The germline V gene encodes CDR1 SGDLS and CDR2 YYNGEE. The CDR3 has 15 residues. V was clipped by 2 bases and J by 7 bases; unmatched bases: 7. Here the CDR3 DNA reads TGTGCCAGCAGCGTTGGTCCCGGGACAGGGAATGAGCAGTTCTTC. This gives the protein CASSVGPGTGNEQFF.

V usage is TRBV30 and J usage is TRBJ2-7, with D unresolved. The CDR3 is made up of 13 amino acids. The V and J ends lost 2 bases and 5 bases respectively, with 13 bases between them. Germline CDR1 reads GTSNPN; CDR2 reads SVGIG (reference sequence). CDR3: CAWSPQRSHEQYF. CDR3 bases: TGTGCCTGGAGTCCCCAGAGGAGCCACGAGCAGTACTTC.

This clone has more than one count but fewer than ten. This sequence joins TRBV27 and TRBJ2-7, with D perhaps TRBD1 (6 bases). V dropped 8 bases and J dropped 2 bases, with 16 bases sitting between them. CDR3 length equals 14 residues. Germline CDR1 MNHEY, CDR2 SMNVEV (reference sequence). The CDR3 DNA follows: TGTGCCAGCCGGACAGCAAGGAGAACCTACGAGCAGTACTTC. The encoded protein is CASRTARRTYEQYF.